Listed below are T cell receptor beta chains from one sample, sequenced in a study of response to subunit inactivated influenza vaccine. TCRdb reprocessed the RT-PCR reads with MiXCR, giving one entry per CDR3 protein. The sample shows about 520,000 distinct CDR3 sequences, approximately 7.2% of them seen only once. The sample here was PBMCs from blood, taken roughly 24 months after vaccination. These receptor sequences come from a man aged 50 to 69 who received an inactivated influenza vaccine. Each CDR3 is given without its conserved first and last residue.

TRBV5-1	11	ASSFNQNTEAF
TRBV30	12	ARRGQGARNEQF
TRBV20-1	12	SARGDRVKAEAF
TRBV6-1	13	ASSRDRGRNNEQF
TRBV7-8	12	ASSLALTKNIQY
TRBV30	14	AWSFKDRGIVGHNT
TRBV5-1	12	ASSTTGDSYEQY
TRBV6-1	12	ASSPRRTGETQY
TRBV6-4	13	ASSGTTVYQETQY
TRBV7-2	13	ASSSPRGSTGELF
TRBV20-1	13	SARDFRGGTDTQY
TRBV7-7	13	ATSPGQGWGETQY